Following are 10 T cell receptor beta chains from one sample sequenced in a study of T cell responses to AZD1222 COVID-19 vaccine. Profiled with immunoSEQ multiplex PCR; TCRdb holds only in-frame clones, not every one. The sample has 70,000 or so clones, 60% to 85% seen once. This specimen was peripheral blood, taken on day 0 of AZD1222 vaccination. The receptors stem from an adult in good health.

The V gene is TRBV5-4, the J gene TRBJ1-1; D is uncertain. Trimming shortened V by 0 bases and J by 10 bases, and 10 bases separated the two germline ends. CDR1 SGHNT and CDR2 YYREEE come from the germline V gene (reference sequence). This CDR3 region has 12 residues. The CDR3 DNA reads as TGTGCCAGCAGCTTGGCCGGGAATGGAGCTTTCTTT. Translation gives CASSLAGNGAFF. The full variable domain, completed using reference TRBV5-4 and TRBJ1-1, is ETGVTQSPTHLIKTRGQQVTLRCSSQSGHNTVSWYQQALGQGPQFIFQYYREEENGRGNFPPRFSGLQFPNYSSELNVNALELDDSALYLCASSLAGNGAFFGQGTRLTVV.

The chain joins TRBV3-1 (or the pseudogene TRBV3-2) to TRBJ2-3; TRBD2 is a possible D gene (5 bases). Germline V gives CDR1 LGHDT, CDR2 YNNKEL (reference sequence). CDR3 length: 18 residues. The V gene lost 4 bases and the J gene lost 4 bases, with 24 bases spanning the gap. The CDR3 region is CASSLSIGRDSGADTQYF. The CDR3 DNA reads TGTGCCAGCAGCCTCTCTATTGGTCGGGATAGTGGCGCAGATACGCAGTATTTT.

The chain has TRBV28 and TRBJ2-3; 7 nucleotides align to TRBD2. Trimming took 5 bases from V and 4 from J; bases not matched to a gene: 12. Germline V lookup: CDR1 MDHEN, CDR2 SYDVKM. The CDR3 loop spans 16 amino acids. CDR3 in amino acids: CASSPWMGGAADTQYF. The CDR3 DNA reads TGTGCCAGCAGTCCCTGGATGGGAGGGGCGGCAGATACGCAGTATTTT.

This clone has a single count. This chain joins TRBV5-6 and TRBJ2-5; 7 nucleotides align to TRBD1. Looked up from germline, CDR1 is SGHDT and CDR2 is YYEEEE. This CDR3 is 16 amino acids long. The ends lost 2 bases at V and 0 bases at J; junction bases unmatched: 7. The DNA of the CDR3 is TGTGCCAGCAGCTTCGCCTGGACAGGAAACCAAGAGACCCAGTACTTC. As protein: CASSFAWTGNQETQYF.

The J gene is TRBJ2-5, the V gene TRBV6-5; 10 bases line up with TRBD1. V was pared by 4 bases and J by 5 bases, with 7 bases of the junction left unmatched. The CDR3 runs 15 residues. CDR1 MNHEY and CDR2 SVGAGI come from the germline V gene. CDR3 DNA: TGTGCCAGCAGTTCCAGACAGGGGGCGACGGAGACCCAGTACTTC. The encoded protein is CASSSRQGATETQYF.

The CDR3 nucleotides read TGTGCCAGCAGCTCAACTAGCGGGGGGGCTAAAGATTACGAGCAGTACTTC. Protein product: CASSSTSGGAKDYEQYF. The chain carries TRBV7-3 and TRBJ2-7; TRBD2 matches at 13 bases. This CDR3 has 17 residues. J lost 4 bases, V lost 4 bases, and 10 bases had no gene match. The germline V gene has CDR1 SGHTA and CDR2 FQGTGA.

The chain links TRBV4-1 to TRBJ1-1, with D unresolved. This CDR3 comprises 17 residues. Germline CDR1 reads MGHRA; CDR2 reads YSYEKL. V was clipped by 4 bases and J by 2 bases, with 20 bases between them. The CDR3 region is CASSPYLRFEGNTEAFF. The CDR3 nucleotides are TGCGCCAGCAGCCCATACCTCAGATTCGAAGGAAACACTGAAGCTTTCTTT.

This sequence joins TRBV18 and TRBJ2-1; TRBD1 agrees at 7 bases. The CDR3 consists of 14 residues. From germline, CDR1 is KGHSH and CDR2 LQKENI. The trim removed 5 bases at V and 5 bases at J, leaving 6 bases unmatched. DNA for the CDR3: TGTGCCAGCTCAAGCACAGGGGACGACAATGAGCAGTTCTTC. Amino acids: CASSSTGDDNEQFF.

The rearrangement links TRBV5-1 to TRBJ2-3, with 10 bases aligning to TRBD2. The CDR3 loop spans 18 amino acids. Germline loops: CDR1 SGHRS, CDR2 YFSETQ. J gave up 1 base and V 0 bases, and 8 bases lay outside the gene matches. The CDR3 DNA is TGCGCCAGCAGCTTGGTGGGGCGACTAGCGGGCCGCACAGATACGCAGTATTTT. It specifies CASSLVGRLAGRTDTQYF. The entire variable domain, with the rest obtained from reference TRBV5-1 and TRBJ2-3, is as follows: KAGVTQTPRYLIKTRGQQVTLSCSPISGHRSVSWYQQTPGQGLQFLFEYFSETQRNKGNFPGRFSGRQFSNSRSEMNVSTLELGDSALYLCASSLVGRLAGRTDTQYFGPGTRLTVL.

This clone was recorded many times. V and J are TRBV9 and TRBJ2-3; 14 bases are shared with TRBD2. Per the germline V gene, CDR1 is SGDLS and CDR2 is YYNGEE. J lost 3 bases, V lost 2 bases, and 2 bases had no gene match. This CDR3 region has 16 residues. DNA for the CDR3: TGTGCCAGCAGCGTCCGGACTAGCGGGGGGACAGATACGCAGTATTTT. This translates into CASSVRTSGGTDTQYF. Together with reference TRBV9 and TRBJ2-3, the CDR3 gives the full variable domain: DSGVTQTPKHLITATGQRVTLRCSPRSGDLSVYWYQQSLDQGLQFLIQYYNGEERAKGNILERFSAQQFPDLHSELNLSSLELGDSALYFCASSVRTSGGTDTQYFGPGTRLTVL.